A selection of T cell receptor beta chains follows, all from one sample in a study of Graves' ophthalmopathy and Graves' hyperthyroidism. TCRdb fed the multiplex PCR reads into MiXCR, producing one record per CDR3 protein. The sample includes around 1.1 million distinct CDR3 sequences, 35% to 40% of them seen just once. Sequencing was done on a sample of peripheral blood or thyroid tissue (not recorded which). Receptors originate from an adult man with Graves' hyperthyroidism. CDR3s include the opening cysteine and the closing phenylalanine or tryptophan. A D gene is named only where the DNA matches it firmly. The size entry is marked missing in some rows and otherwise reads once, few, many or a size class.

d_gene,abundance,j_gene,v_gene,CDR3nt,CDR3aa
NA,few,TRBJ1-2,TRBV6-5,TGTGCCAGCACCCAAAACAGACACTATGGCTACACCTTC,CASTQNRHYGYTF
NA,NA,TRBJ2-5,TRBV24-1,TGTGCCACCAGTGATTCGGGGACCCAGACCCAGTACTTC,CATSDSGTQTQYF
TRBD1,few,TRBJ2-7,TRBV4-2,TGTGCCAGCAGCCAAGCGGGACAGGCAACGGGCGAGCAGTACTTC,CASSQAGQATGEQYF
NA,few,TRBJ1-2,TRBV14,TGTGCCAGCTCAGATAACAGACTTACCAACTATGGCTACACCTTC,CASSDNRLTNYGYTF
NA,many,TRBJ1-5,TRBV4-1,TGCGCCAGCAGCCAAGAGGGGTTTCAGCCCCAGCATTTT,CASSQEGFQPQHF
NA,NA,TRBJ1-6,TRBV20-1,TGCAGTGCTTCGACTCTTGAGGGCGCAAATCAGCCCCTCCACTTT,CSASTLEGANQPLHF
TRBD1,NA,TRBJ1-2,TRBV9,TGTGCCAGCAGCGTAGATCGGGGACAGCCCTATGGCTACACCTTC,CASSVDRGQPYGYTF
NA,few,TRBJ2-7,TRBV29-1,TGCAGCGTTGAAGCGGTAGCTGAAGATAACTACGAGCAGTACTTC,CSVEAVAEDNYEQYF
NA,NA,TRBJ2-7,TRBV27,TGTGCCAGCAGTTCCGACTTCCAGGGGAAAACCTACGAGCAGTACTTC,CASSSDFQGKTYEQYF
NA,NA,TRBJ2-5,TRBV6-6,TGTGCCAGCAGCCCTATGGAGGCGCAGCCCCAGTACTTC,CASSPMEAQPQYF
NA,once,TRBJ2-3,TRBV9,TGTGCCAGCAGCGCAGACTTTAGCACAGATACGCAGTATTTT,CASSADFSTDTQYF
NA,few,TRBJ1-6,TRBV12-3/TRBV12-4,TGTGCCAGCAGCCTACGACCTACCCGGGCCAATAATTCACCCCTCCACTTT,CASSLRPTRANNSPLHF
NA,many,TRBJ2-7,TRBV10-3,TGTGCCATCAGTTTGGGGGCGATGGGGACCGAGCAGTACTTC,CAISLGAMGTEQYF
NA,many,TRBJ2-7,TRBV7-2,TGTGCCAGCAGCTTAGCACATAAAGAGCAGTACTTC,CASSLAHKEQYF
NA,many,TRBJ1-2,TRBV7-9,TGTGCCAGCAGCGTAGACCAAGGTGGTGGCTACACCTTC,CASSVDQGGGYTF
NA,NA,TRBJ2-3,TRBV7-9,TGTGCCAGCAGCTTAAGTCTGCGGGGCCCAGATACGCAGTATTTT,CASSLSLRGPDTQYF
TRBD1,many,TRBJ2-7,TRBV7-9,TGTGCCAGCAGCCAGGGACAGGGGCGCGACGAGCAGTACTTC,CASSQGQGRDEQYF
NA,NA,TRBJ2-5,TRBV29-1,TGCAGCAGTTATTCCCCAGAGACCCAGTACTTC,CSSYSPETQYF
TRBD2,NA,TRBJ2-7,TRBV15,TGTGCCACCAGCCGACATACCGGGACTATTCTCGAGCAGTACTTC,CATSRHTGTILEQYF
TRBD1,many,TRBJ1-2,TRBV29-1,TGCAGCGTTGAAGGGGTTGAGAACAGGGGTCTTGTATATGGCTACACCTTC,CSVEGVENRGLVYGYTF
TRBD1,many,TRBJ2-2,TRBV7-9,TGTGCCAGCAGCGAGCAGGGGGCGAACACCGGGGAGCTGTTTTTT,CASSEQGANTGELFF
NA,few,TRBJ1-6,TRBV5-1,TGCGCCAGCAGCTTGGCCGGGCTTATTTCCTATAATTCACCCCTCCACTTT,CASSLAGLISYNSPLHF
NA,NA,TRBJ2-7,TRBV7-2,TGTGCCAGCAGCTTATTCCGAGGTGAGGGTTACGAGCAGTACTTC,CASSLFRGEGYEQYF
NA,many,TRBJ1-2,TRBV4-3,TGCGCCAGCAGCCAAGTCTCCGGGAACTATGGCTACACCTTC,CASSQVSGNYGYTF
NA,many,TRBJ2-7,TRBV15,TGTGCCACCAGCACGCTAGGGAGCTCCTACGAGCAGTACTTC,CATSTLGSSYEQYF
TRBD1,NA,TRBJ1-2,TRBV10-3,TGTGCCACCGGGACAGGGGTCGGCTATGGCTACACCTTC,CATGTGVGYGYTF
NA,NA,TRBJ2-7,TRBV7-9,TGTGCCAGCAGCCATTTGGGGAGCTCCTACGAGCAGTACTTC,CASSHLGSSYEQYF
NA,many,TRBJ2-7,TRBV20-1,TGCAGTGCCGACCGGGGTCTTCTTGGGCAGTACTTC,CSADRGLLGQYF
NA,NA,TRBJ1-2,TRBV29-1,TGCAGCGTTGGGGGGAGGGGAGCTAACTATGGCTACACCTTC,CSVGGRGANYGYTF
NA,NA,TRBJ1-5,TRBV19,TGTGCCAGTAGTTGGGGACCCCAGCATTTT,CASSWGPQHF
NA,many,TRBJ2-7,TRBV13,TGTGCCAGCAGTCTTCGCTCCTACGAGCAGTACTTC,CASSLRSYEQYF
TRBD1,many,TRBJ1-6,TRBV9,TGTGCCAGCAGCGGAATCGACAGGGACACATGGAACCATAATTCACCCCTCCACTTT,CASSGIDRDTWNHNSPLHF
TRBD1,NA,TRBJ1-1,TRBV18,TGTGCCAGCTCACCCGTCATGCAGGGGGGTGACACTGAAGCTTTCTTT,CASSPVMQGGDTEAFF
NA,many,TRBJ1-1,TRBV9,TGTGCCAGCAGCCCCAGTGGGGGCGTTGGCACTGAAGCTTTCTTT,CASSPSGGVGTEAFF
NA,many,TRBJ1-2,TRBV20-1,TGCAGTGCTAGAGTTGACAGCTACTATGGCTACACCTTC,CSARVDSYYGYTF
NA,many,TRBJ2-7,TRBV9,TGTGCCAGCAGCGGGGGGACCGACGAGCAGTACTTC,CASSGGTDEQYF
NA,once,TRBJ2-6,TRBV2,TGTGCCAGCAGGCGTATTTCCTTGGGGGCCAACGTCCTGACTTTC,CASRRISLGANVLTF
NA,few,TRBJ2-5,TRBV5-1,TGCGCCAGCAGACGATCTATGGCGGTAAAAGAGACCCAGTACTTC,CASRRSMAVKETQYF
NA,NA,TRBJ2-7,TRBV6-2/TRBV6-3,TGTGCCGATGCGCGGGTTAGCTCCTACGAGCAGTACTTC,CADARVSSYEQYF
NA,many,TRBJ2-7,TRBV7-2,TGTGCCAGCAGCTTAGCGGGACACAGCTCCTACGAGCAGTACTTC,CASSLAGHSSYEQYF
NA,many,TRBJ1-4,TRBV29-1,TGCAGCGTTGAAAGGGAGGGTGAAAAACTGTTTTTT,CSVEREGEKLFF
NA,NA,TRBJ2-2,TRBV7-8,TGTGCCAGCAGCCACCCAAGTCTCGGGCAGGGGGGGACCGGGGAGCTGTTTTTT,CASSHPSLGQGGTGELFF
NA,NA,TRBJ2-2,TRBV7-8,TGTGCCAGCAGCTTAGAAGAGGGGATGATTCTACGGGAGCTGTTTTTT,CASSLEEGMILRELFF
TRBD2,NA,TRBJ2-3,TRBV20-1,TGCAGTGCTAGTCGTAGCCTCGCGGGAGAACTAGATACGCAGTATTTT,CSASRSLAGELDTQYF
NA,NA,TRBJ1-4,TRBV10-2,TGCGCCAGCAGTGAGGACGGCCTCGGTGAAAAACTGTTTTTT,CASSEDGLGEKLFF
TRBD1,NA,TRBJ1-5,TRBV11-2,TGTGCCAGCAGCCATCAACCCCGGGACAGCGTCGATCAGCCCCAGCATTTT,CASSHQPRDSVDQPQHF
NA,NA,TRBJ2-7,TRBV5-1,TGCGCCAGCACCTTGACAGTCGCGGCTCAGGAGCAGTACTTC,CASTLTVAAQEQYF
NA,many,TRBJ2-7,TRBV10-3,TGTGCCATCAGTGCAGACGGGACCTACGAGCAGTACTTC,CAISADGTYEQYF
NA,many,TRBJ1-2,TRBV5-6,TGTGCCAGCAGCGGGGGCCCCTCGATGTCCTATGGCTACACCTTC,CASSGGPSMSYGYTF
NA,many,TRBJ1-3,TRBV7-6,TGTGCCAGCAGCCGGGATCCCTCTGGAAACACCATATATTTT,CASSRDPSGNTIYF
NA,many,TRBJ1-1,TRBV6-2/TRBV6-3,TGTGCCAGCAGTTACTCGGCGCTCAGCACTGAAGCTTTCTTT,CASSYSALSTEAFF
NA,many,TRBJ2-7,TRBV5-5,TGCGCCAGCAGCTTGGCTTCCGGGAATTCCTACGAGCAGTACTTC,CASSLASGNSYEQYF
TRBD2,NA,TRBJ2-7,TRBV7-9,TGTGCCAGCAGCTCAGGACTAGCGGGAGGGCCCAACGAGCAGTACTTC,CASSSGLAGGPNEQYF
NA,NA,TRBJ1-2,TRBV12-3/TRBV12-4,TGTGCCAGCACCGGGACGGACGATCTCTATGGCTACACCTTC,CASTGTDDLYGYTF